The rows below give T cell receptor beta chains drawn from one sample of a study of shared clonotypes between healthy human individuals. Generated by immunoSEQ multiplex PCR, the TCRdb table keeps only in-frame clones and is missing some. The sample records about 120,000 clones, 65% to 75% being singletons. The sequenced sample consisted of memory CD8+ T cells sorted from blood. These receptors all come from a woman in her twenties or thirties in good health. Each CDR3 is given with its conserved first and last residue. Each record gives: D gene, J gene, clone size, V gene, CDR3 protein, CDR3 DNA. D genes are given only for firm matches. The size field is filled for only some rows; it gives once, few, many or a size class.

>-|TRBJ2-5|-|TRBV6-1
CASSASREDLETQYF
TGTGCCAGCAGTGCTTCCAGGGAAGATCTAGAGACCCAGTACTTC
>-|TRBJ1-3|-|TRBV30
CAWDLGVKGNTIYF
TGTGCCTGGGATCTCGGCGTAAAAGGAAACACCATATATTTT
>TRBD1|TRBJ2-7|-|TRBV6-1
CASSRTGLDEQYF
TGTGCCAGCAGCCGGACAGGGTTGGACGAGCAGTACTTC
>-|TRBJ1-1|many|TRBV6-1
CASSAGVMNTEAFF
TGTGCCAGCAGTGCCGGCGTCATGAACACTGAAGCTTTCTTT
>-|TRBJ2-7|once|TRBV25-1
CASSEWVREKASYEQYF
TGCGCCAGCAGTGAATGGGTCCGGGAGAAGGCGTCCTACGAGCAGTACTTC
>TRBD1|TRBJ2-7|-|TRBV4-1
CASSQGTGFYEQYF
TGCGCCAGCAGCCAAGGGACAGGGTTCTACGAGCAGTACTTC
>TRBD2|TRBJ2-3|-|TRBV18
CASSPPSGASTDTQYF
TGTGCCAGCTCACCACCTAGCGGGGCTAGCACAGATACGCAGTATTTT
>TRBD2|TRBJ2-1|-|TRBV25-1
CASSEDAGVSYNEQFF
TGTGCCAGCAGTGAAGACGCGGGAGTCTCTTACAATGAGCAGTTCTTC
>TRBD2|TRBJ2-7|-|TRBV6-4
CASSPRLAGVDEQYF
TGTGCCAGCAGTCCCCGACTAGCGGGAGTGGACGAGCAGTACTTC
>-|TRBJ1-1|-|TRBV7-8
CASSFGQMNTEAFF
TGTGCCAGCAGCTTCGGACAGATGAACACTGAAGCTTTCTTT
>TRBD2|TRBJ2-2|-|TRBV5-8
CASSQTLAGEGSTGELFF
TGTGCCAGCAGCCAGACCTTAGCGGGAGAGGGTTCCACCGGGGAGCTGTTTTTT
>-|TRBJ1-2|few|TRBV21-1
CASDIHPQGPYGYTF
TGTGCCAGCGACATCCACCCACAGGGTCCCTATGGCTACACCTTC
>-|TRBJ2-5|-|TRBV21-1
CASTCHRDYTHLQTQYF
TGTGCCAGCACATGCCACAGGGACTATACTCACCTTCAGACCCAGTACTTC
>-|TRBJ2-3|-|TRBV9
CASSVSTDTQYF
TGTGCCAGCAGCGTTAGCACAGATACGCAGTATTTT
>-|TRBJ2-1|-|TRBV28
CASSPGYSGLYNEQFF
TGTGCCAGCAGTCCCGGATACAGTGGGCTATACAATGAGCAGTTCTTC
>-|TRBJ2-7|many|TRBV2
CASSEPTGPLGEQYF
TGTGCCAGCAGTGAGCCGACAGGCCCTCTGGGGGAGCAGTACTTC
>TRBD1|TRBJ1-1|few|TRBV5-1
CASSLAEGAATEAFF
TGCGCCAGCAGCTTGGCGGAGGGGGCGGCCACTGAAGCTTTCTTT
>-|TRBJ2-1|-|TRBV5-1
CASSFRGEYNEQFF
TGCGCCAGCAGCTTTCGTGGGGAGTACAATGAGCAGTTCTTC
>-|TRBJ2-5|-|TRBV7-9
CASVWAIGKTQYF
TGTGCCAGCGTTTGGGCTATCGGAAAGACCCAGTACTTC
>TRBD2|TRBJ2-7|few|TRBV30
CAWSSLAGEDYEQYF
TGTGCCTGGAGTTCTCTAGCGGGGGAAGACTACGAGCAGTACTTC
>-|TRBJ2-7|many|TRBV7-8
CASSLGRTYEQYF
TGTGCCAGCAGCTTAGGGAGAACCTACGAGCAGTACTTC
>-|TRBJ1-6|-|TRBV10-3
CAISDSSYNSPLHF
TGTGCCATCAGCGACAGCTCCTATAATTCACCCCTCCACTTT
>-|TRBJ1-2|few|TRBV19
CASSISHPESYGYTF
TGTGCCAGTAGTATATCTCACCCGGAGAGCTATGGCTACACCTTC
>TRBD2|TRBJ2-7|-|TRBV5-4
CASSLAGDLYEQYF
TGTGCCAGCAGCTTAGCGGGGGACCTTTACGAGCAGTACTTC
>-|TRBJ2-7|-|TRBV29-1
CSVGGQGTDEQYF
TGCAGCGTTGGAGGTCAGGGGACCGACGAGCAGTACTTC
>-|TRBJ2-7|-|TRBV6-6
CASSYSDSSYEQYF
TGTGCCAGCAGTTACTCGGACAGCTCCTACGAGCAGTACTTC
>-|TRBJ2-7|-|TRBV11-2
CASSLYSSEQYF
TGTGCCAGCAGCTTATATTCATCCGAGCAGTACTTC
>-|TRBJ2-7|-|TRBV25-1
CASSSKDSYEQYF
TGTGCCAGCAGTTCTAAGGACAGCTACGAGCAGTACTTC
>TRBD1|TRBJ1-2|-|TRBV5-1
CASSPHGQGAHYYGYTF
TGCGCCAGCAGCCCACACGGACAGGGAGCTCATTACTATGGCTACACCTTC
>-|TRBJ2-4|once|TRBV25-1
CASSEYSAGAVENIQYF
TGTGCCAGCAGTGAATATTCGGCAGGGGCGGTGGAAAACATTCAGTACTTC
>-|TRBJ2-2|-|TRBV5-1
CASSFTPGANTGELFF
TGCGCCAGCAGCTTTACGCCGGGAGCGAACACCGGGGAGCTGTTTTTT
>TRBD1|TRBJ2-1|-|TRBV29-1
CSSGTGENEQFF
TGCAGCTCAGGGACAGGGGAGAATGAGCAGTTCTTC
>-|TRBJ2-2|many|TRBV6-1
CASSVAEEGTGELFF
TGTGCCAGCAGTGTAGCCGAGGAAGGCACCGGGGAGCTGTTTTTT
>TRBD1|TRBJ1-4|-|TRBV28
CASSDVQGWANEKLFF
TGTGCCAGCAGCGACGTACAGGGGTGGGCTAATGAAAAACTGTTTTTT
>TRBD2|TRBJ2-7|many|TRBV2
CASKGQRDSPYEQYF
TGTGCCAGCAAAGGGCAGCGGGATTCACCCTACGAGCAGTACTTC
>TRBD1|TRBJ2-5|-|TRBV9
CASSIRTGTGGGETQYF
TGTGCCAGCAGCATACGGACCGGGACAGGGGGCGGAGAGACCCAGTACTTC
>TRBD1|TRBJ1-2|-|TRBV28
CASSLLTGGAYGYTF
TGTGCCAGCAGTTTATTGACAGGGGGCGCTTATGGCTACACCTTC
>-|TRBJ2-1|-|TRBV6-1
CAILTGNLRGNEQFF
TGTGCCATCCTAACCGGGAACCTAAGAGGCAATGAGCAGTTCTTC
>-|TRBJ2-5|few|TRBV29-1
CSVEETSGETQYF
TGCAGCGTTGAAGAAACTAGTGGAGAGACCCAGTACTTC
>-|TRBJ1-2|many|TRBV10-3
CAISESGVVYGYTF
TGTGCCATCAGTGAGTCCGGGGTAGTCTATGGCTACACCTTC
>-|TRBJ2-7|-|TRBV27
CASSLSFGAYPYEQYF
TGTGCCAGCAGTTTAAGCTTCGGTGCTTACCCCTACGAGCAGTACTTC
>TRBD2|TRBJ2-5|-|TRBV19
CASRPDLREGSRATQYF
TGTGCCAGTAGGCCCGACTTGCGGGAGGGCTCTCGTGCGACCCAGTACTTC
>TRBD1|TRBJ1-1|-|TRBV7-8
CASSLASAGGRTEAFF
TGTGCCAGCAGCTTAGCGTCCGCAGGGGGGAGAACTGAAGCTTTCTTT
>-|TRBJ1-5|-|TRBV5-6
CASSNLGQPQHF
TGTGCCAGCTCCAATTTGGGGCAGCCCCAGCATTTT
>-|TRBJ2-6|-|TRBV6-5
CASSFMDGSGANVLTF
TGTGCCAGCAGTTTCATGGACGGCTCTGGGGCCAACGTCCTGACTTTC
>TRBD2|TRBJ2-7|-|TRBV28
CASSHLSGLADYEQYF
TGTGCCAGCAGTCACCTTTCGGGACTAGCGGATTACGAGCAGTACTTC
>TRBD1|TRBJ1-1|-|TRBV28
CASSKPGQGASEAFF
TGTGCCAGCAGCAAACCGGGACAGGGGGCCTCTGAAGCTTTCTTT
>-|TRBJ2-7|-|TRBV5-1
CASSSPWVSYEQYF
TGCGCCAGCAGCTCCCCTTGGGTGTCCTACGAGCAGTACTTC
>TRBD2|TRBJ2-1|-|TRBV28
CASSVRTSGSYEQFF
TGTGCCAGCAGCGTTCGGACTAGCGGGAGTTATGAGCAGTTCTTC
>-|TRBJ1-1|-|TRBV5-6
CASSLQGNTEAFF
TGTGCCAGCAGCCTACAGGGGAACACTGAAGCTTTCTTT
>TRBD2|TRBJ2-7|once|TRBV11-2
CASSLGLAGPYEQYF
TGTGCCAGCAGCTTAGGGCTAGCGGGTCCCTACGAGCAGTACTTC
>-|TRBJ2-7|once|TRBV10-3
CAISDVTSYEQYF
TGTGCCATCAGTGATGTCACCTCCTACGAGCAGTACTTC
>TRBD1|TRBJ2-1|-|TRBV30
CAWGTAVNNEQFF
TGTGCCTGGGGGACAGCGGTTAACAATGAGCAGTTCTTC